This record concerns one TCR beta chain sequence. In this sample, this clonotype turned up many times. Its target antigen remains unknown. Per-base qualities were not stored, and no clone one base away is much larger. To prepare the library, 5' RACE was applied. TCRdb shows the sequencer as Illumina HiSeq 2000. A universal primer binding site was added through template switching, and the final cDNA carried a unique molecular identifier so that TCR cDNA molecules could be counted accurately. Specific primers in the conserved constant-segment region were used to synthesize first-strand cDNA for TCR alpha and beta chains. To control for contamination, every cDNA library was double barcoded, receiving both a SMART-Mk sample barcode and Illumina barcodes. TruSeq adapter sequences along with Illumina sample barcodes were introduced in two successive PCR steps. The TCR alpha and beta cDNA libraries were sequenced on the Illumina HiSeq platform using custom primers. Under the source paper's analysis protocol: MiGEC processed the raw reads to extract unique molecular identifiers, while MiXCR was used to determine the CDR3 positions. Recombination models were inferred per individual with the repgenHMM and IGoR tools using an EM algorithm. The tcR package in R was used for shared clonotype analysis, with sharing normalized by the product of cloneset sizes. To study raw recombination without the effects of thymic and clonal selection, out-of-frame nonproductive sequences were analyzed. TCRdb cleaned the public reads at Q25 with fastp, built clones with MiXCR and kept in-frame beta chains. Identical CDR3 protein sequences are pooled into one entry, listed with their most common genes and DNA. TCRdb, not the original authors, processed these V and J calls. The sample data list about 240,000 distinct CDR3 sequences, and more than 9% of these were observed just once. The biggest ten clones account for about 9.1% of the sample.

The data are from a study of identical twins (dated by TCRdb to 2015 to 2016). For the wider study: To test whether fetal clonotypes persist, this study deep-sequenced TCR alpha and beta repertoires from monozygotic twins, from unrelated adults of various ages, and from cord blood. Replicate twin experiments were performed at different times using different library preparation protocols to rule out contamination. General conclusions and limits of the study: In monozygotic twins, recombination models systematically underestimated out-of-frame TCR alpha sharing, but the models matched the sharing seen between unrelated individuals. Invariant T cells such as MAIT and iNKT could partly confound zero-insertion analyses, although diverse VJ usage argued against such confounding for most clonotypes. The excess sharing between twins in beta out-of-frame sequences was weaker because fewer shared sequences reduced the signal-to-noise ratio. Fewer insertions were carried by abundant cord blood beta clonotypes, a similar but weaker trend appeared in young adult naive repertoires, and no such trend appeared in memory repertoires. Compared with coincidental sharing between unrelated individuals, out-of-frame TCR alpha sequences shared between twins had an excess of sequences with low generation probability. Conclusions relied on cross-sectional statistical analysis, since the same donors could not be followed over many years.

Only healthy Caucasian donors were included. Miltenyi CD45RO+ enrichment and human naive T-cell isolation kits were used to isolate memory (CD45RO+) and naive T cells from PBMC. V is clipped by 4 bases and J by 3 bases, and the sequence between their germline boundaries is 17 bases long. Per the germline V gene (reference sequence), DFQATT is the CDR1 and SNEGSKA is the CDR2. Including cysteine and phenylalanine, the CDR3 has 15 amino acids. Left in the record is the CDR3 DNA by itself, 45 bases read in frame from the first base. The sequence links TRBV20-1 to TRBJ2-3; D gene: possibly TRBD2, on 6 matching bases. The sample comprised memory T cells sorted from blood. The sample's cell subset or site label, in plain terms: CD45RO+ enriched T cells. The receptor was isolated from a middle-aged man in good health. Here is the DNA: TGCAGTGCTAAGTATTGGGACTCGGGTACAGATACGCAGTATTTT. Protein translation: CSAKYWDSGTDTQYF.